These 8 T cell receptor beta chains came from one sample sequenced in a study of identical twins. TCRdb used MiXCR to reprocess the 5' RACE reads, holding one entry per CDR3 protein. The table has 250,000 to 350,000 distinct CDR3 sequences, less than 9% seen once. The data were also submitted as part of a second study, on yellow fever vaccine responses in identical twins.

The sample comprised memory (CD45RO+) T cells sorted from blood. These receptors originate from a woman aged 18-29 years in good health.

V and J are TRBV27 and TRBJ1-6, with D possibly being TRBD1 (6 bases). CDR1 is MNHEY and CDR2 is SMNVEV in the germline V gene (reference sequence). There are 17 residues in the CDR3. V was clipped by 3 bases and J by 6 bases, with 18 bases between them. The CDR3: CASSFAAQTGFNSPLHF. CDR3 DNA sequence: TGTGCCAGCAGTTTTGCCGCACAAACAGGGTTTAATTCACCCCTCCACTTT.

This clonotype was found many times. The chain links TRBV7-8 to TRBJ2-3; no clear D gene. From germline, CDR1 is SGHVS and CDR2 FQNEAQ. V lost 5 bases and J lost 5, with 14 bases in between. CDR3 length: 14 residues. The CDR3 region has the DNA TGTGCCAGCAGCACAGATTGGAGAAGAGATACGCAGTATTTT. This gives the protein CASSTDWRRDTQYF.

This clonotype was counted only a few times. The chain has TRBV24-1 and TRBJ2-1; TRBD1 matches 10 bases. This CDR3 has 18 residues. CDR1 is KGHDR and CDR2 is SFDVKD in the germline V gene. Trimming removed 5 bases from V and 6 bases from J; junction bases left unmatched: 15. The CDR3 reads CATSGASGTGEGFNEQFF. In nucleotides, the CDR3 is TGTGCCACCAGTGGCGCGTCCGGGACAGGGGAGGGATTCAATGAGCAGTTCTTC.

The V and J genes are TRBV12-3 or TRBV12-4 and TRBJ2-1; 9 bases line up with TRBD2. V trimming: 8 bases; J trimming: 4 bases; junction bases outside the gene matches: 15. The CDR3 runs 17 residues. CDR3 sequence (DNA): TGTGCCAGCGGTCCAGGTGCTGGGACTAGCCAATACAATGAGCAGTTCTTC. As protein: CASGPGAGTSQYNEQFF.

The sample holds many counts of this clonotype. The chain combines TRBV5-1 with TRBJ1-5; TRBD1 is a possible D gene (6 bases). The length of the CDR3 is 15 residues. Trimming cost V 4 bases and J 6 bases, with 17 bases left between them. Germline V gene sequence: CDR1 SGHRS, CDR2 YFSETQ. DNA of the CDR3: TGCGCCAGCAGCCTGGATGGGGGCTGGGGTCAGCCCCAGCATTTT. Amino acids: CASSLDGGWGQPQHF.

Worth noting for this clonotype: One junction end disagrees with the germline gene, perhaps due to a read error. The V call is TRBV7-2, the J call TRBJ1-2; 8 bases fit TRBD1. This CDR3 is 16 amino acids long. Germline V gene data show CDR1 as SGHTA and CDR2 as FQGNSA. The CDR3 is CAGSLGPGGVAYGYTF. The CDR3 nucleotides are TGTGCCGGCAGCTTAGGCCCAGGGGGCGTTGCTTATGGCTACACCTTC.

This clonotype was picked up many times. The chain carries TRBV4-1 and TRBJ1-4; 7 bases are shared with TRBD1. Per the germline V gene, CDR1 is MGHRA and CDR2 is YSYEKL. The V segment lost 1 base and the J segment 1 base; nucleotides outside the gene matches: 15. The CDR3 has 20 residues. This CDR3 is CASSQVPRGQGIGTNEKLFF. The DNA for the CDR3 is TGCGCCAGCAGCCAAGTCCCAAGGGGGCAGGGCATTGGAACTAATGAAAAACTGTTTTTT.

The V and J genes are TRBV20-1 and TRBJ2-5; a weak D match, TRBD1 (5 bases). Trimming cost V 5 bases and J 2 bases, with 18 bases left between them. The CDR3 length is 15 residues. CDR1 DFQATT and CDR2 SNEGSKA come from the germline V gene (reference sequence). In DNA, the CDR3 is TGCAGTGCTTACGCCCAAGTGGGGCCTCAAGAGACCCAGTACTTC. Translation gives CSAYAQVGPQETQYF.